This T cell receptor beta chain was retrieved from a study of blood T cell repertoires in COVID-19 (dated by TCRdb to 2019 to 2021). Broadly, across the study: The collaborator samples originated in the United States, Italy and Spain and spanned the acute and convalescent phases of COVID-19. The material from the prospective study consisted of cDNA or gDNA derived from T cells, B-cell-depleted T cells, or PBMCs. Deeply sampled blood TCRbeta repertoires from subjects exposed to, actively infected with, or recovered from COVID-19 were included in the dataset. The repertoires were released in a freely available public database intended as a resource for research on the immune response to SARS-CoV-2. Samples were obtained from the ongoing ImmuneRACE study (first 160 participants) and from 1,254 subjects provided by 6 global collaborators. Nearly every sample came with metadata listing a de-identified subject ID, COVID-19 status, age in years and sex. Where available, HLA class I and class II types were obtained from metadata supplied by the sample provider rather than from assay-based typing. The paper as a whole reports these results and caveats: Clinical and demographic metadata were provided uncurated, with the amount varying by source and participant.

Participants in the prospective study were enrolled through a virtual design, were aged about 18 to 89 years, and lived in approximately 25 United States geographic areas. In the prospective study, participants were assigned to cohorts based on the clinical history participants reported in a screening survey and a study questionnaire. A participant counted as exposed if, within 2 weeks of entering the study, that participant had been in contact with someone who had a PCR-confirmed or clinician-diagnosed COVID-19 case. Each participant in the prospective study had whole blood, serum and a nasopharyngeal or oropharyngeal swab collected by mobile phlebotomists. Over a roughly two-month period, participants in the prospective study had the option of providing additional blood draws and questionnaires. Blood samples from the prospective study were shipped frozen or at room temperature prior to DNA extraction.

This clone has just a few counts. No antigen is known for it. Per-base qualities were not stored, and no clone one base away is much larger. TCRbeta CDR3 regions were amplified from genomic DNA using the immunoSEQ Assay, a bias-controlled multiplex PCR. Per the original workflow: Within the assay, amplification of reference gene primers was used to estimate how many nucleated cells each sample contained. To quantify the absolute abundance of each unique TCRbeta CDR3 rearrangement, sequence reads were collapsed and filtered. For each sample, productive Simpson clonality was calculated as the square root of Simpson's diversity index across productive rearrangements. TCRdb limited this immuneACCESS table to in-frame rearrangements with V and J called. A share of clones is missing; checked studies link under half to unresolved V genes, and the rest is unexplained. V, J and clone size reflect that table, while D and trimming were determined from the DNA. The sample data list 270,000 or so clones, and 85% of these were observed just once. Approximately 6.6% of the sample comes from the top ten.

From the cysteine up to the phenylalanine, the CDR3 has a length of 13 residues. The only DNA kept is the CDR3, 39 bases in frame from the first base. Looking up the germline V gene (reference sequence) yields CDR1 LNHDA and CDR2 SQIVND. Relative to germline, V is missing 1 base and J is missing 14 bases, with 9 bases of the junction outside any gene match. This receptor was obtained from a woman between 50 and 59 years old who had been exposed to COVID-19. The V and J genes are TRBV19 and TRBJ1-2, with TRBD1 identical over 8 junction bases. The specimen was PBMCs or T cells enriched from blood (not recorded which). This receptor has the CDR3 CASSIGNGQGHTF. The sequenced DNA is TGTGCCAGTAGTATAGGGAATGGACAGGGACATACCTTC.